One T cell receptor (beta chain) is described in this entry. What it recognizes is unknown. This sample was included in a study of CD4 T cells in relation to SARS-CoV-2 and coronaviruses. General observations from the study: Crossreactive clones expanded significantly less to SARS-CoV-2 than monoreactive clones.

Before the COVID-19 pandemic, during about 2010-2018, CD4+ T cells were taken from unexposed donors. CD4+ T cells were isolated from the cells after more than nine days of culture. Sequenced by immunoSEQ multiplex PCR; TCRdb stores in-frame clones only, minus some. In the table there are roughly 30,000 clones, over 65% of which are singletons. V lost 4 bases, J lost 1 base, and 11 bases lay in between. The CDR3 length is 14 residues. The germline gives CDR1 SGDLS, CDR2 YYNGEE. This receptor was obtained from a human donor in good health. This sequence joins TRBV9 and TRBJ2-5, with D unresolved. The specimen sequenced was CD4+ T cells from PBMCs, cultured in vitro. The CDR3 sequence is CASSPRHSQETQYF. The CDR3 DNA reads TGTGCCAGCAGCCCTCGGCACAGCCAAGAGACCCAGTACTTC. Filled out from reference TRBV9 and TRBJ2-5, the complete variable domain reads DSGVTQTPKHLITATGQRVTLRCSPRSGDLSVYWYQQSLDQGLQFLIQYYNGEERAKGNILERFSAQQFPDLHSELNLSSLELGDSALYFCASSPRHSQETQYFGPGTRLLVL.